This T cell receptor (beta chain) was profiled in a study of blood T cells in healthy people across ages. Then a second PCR, running about 6 to 11 cycles, was carried out with a sample-barcoded 5' primer and a J-beta primer mix. Each cDNA molecule received a tag from a template-switch adaptor that had 12 random nucleotides. TCRdb re-derived calls from the 5' RACE reads in MiXCR, one entry per CDR3 protein. The repertoire consists of about 780,000 distinct CDR3 sequences, with around 45% occurring once and the leading ten covering 15% to 20%. The CDR3 consists of 15 residues. Germline loops: CDR1 GTSNPN, CDR2 SVGIG (reference sequence). V lost 5 bases and J lost 4, with 20 bases in between. This clonotype was observed at least ten times.

The receptor comes from a man aged 80 or over in good health. The chain joins TRBV30 to TRBJ1-1, with a tentative D call TRBD1 (6 bases). Sequenced material: blood. CDR3 DNA sequence: TGTGCCTGGGGAGCTGAAAAAGGGGGTAGCACTGAAGCTTTCTTT. As protein: CAWGAEKGGSTEAFF.